The clone carrying this T cell receptor beta chain was counted between two and nine times. The V and J ends lost 8 bases and 0 bases respectively, with 12 bases between them. The CDR3 is 14 amino acids. Germline V gene sequence: CDR1 SEHNR, CDR2 FQNEAQ (reference sequence). As to time point: pre-sensitization, week 0. Treatment: therapeutic diphenylcyclopropenone sensitization with weekly scalp DPC. These data come from a study of human T cells and chemical hapten exposure. One entry per CDR3 protein, called by TCRdb with MiXCR from the RACE reads. The sample consists of about 64,000 distinct CDR3 sequences, around 10% of them appearing once.

V is TRBV7-9 and J is TRBJ2-3; D is perhaps TRBD1 (5 bases). The TCR was taken from a woman aged 40 to 50 with alopecia areata. Some clones in this sample may be carry-over from other donors' samples. Source: whole blood, taken in connection with sensitization to the hapten diphenylcyclopropenone (DPC). CDR3 bases: TGTGCCAGCCCCTTTGGGGCTAGCACAGATACGCAGTATTTT. Translating it yields CASPFGASTDTQYF.